Detailed here is one T cell receptor (beta chain). Antigen: not known. Once obtained from cultured CD4+ T cells, the DNA was sequenced using the Oncomine TCR Beta short-read assay. Via MiXCR, TCRdb re-called the PCR reads, giving one row per CDR3 protein. The sample has just under 20,000 distinct CDR3 sequences, about 44% seen once. Treatment described: roughly 10-day PBMC culture with coronavirus spike peptide pools or control peptides (ViraFEST assay). This specimen belongs to a study of vaccination and CD4 T cells after COVID-19. Study in general: The makeup of the convalescents was six males and four females, two of them Hispanic.

The V end lost 5 bases, the J end lost 5 bases, and 18 bases lay between the germline ends. CDR1 is SGHTA, CDR2 FQGNSA, per germline. The CDR3 is 15 amino acids. General observations from the study: Within the convalescent patients, spike mono-reactivity was found in 304 of 307 vaccine-specific clones. Early timepoints after natural infection were not analyzed in these convalescent patients.

This sequence originates from a human donor who had recovered from COVID-19. The chain links TRBV7-2 to TRBJ1-2; no definite D call. This sample comprised CD4+ T cells from blood, cultured in vitro, obtained before SARS-CoV-2 vaccination. CDR3 loop: CASSPDVNRPYGYTF. CDR3 in DNA: TGTGCCAGCAGCCCGGACGTCAACCGCCCTTATGGCTACACCTTC. Drawing the rest from reference TRBV7-2 and TRBJ1-2, the complete variable domain is GAGVSQSPSNKVTEKGKDVELRCDPISGHTALYWYRQSLGQGLEFLIYFQGNSAPDKSGLPSDRFSAERTGGSVSTLTIQRTQQEDSAVYLCASSPDVNRPYGYTFGSGTRLTVV.